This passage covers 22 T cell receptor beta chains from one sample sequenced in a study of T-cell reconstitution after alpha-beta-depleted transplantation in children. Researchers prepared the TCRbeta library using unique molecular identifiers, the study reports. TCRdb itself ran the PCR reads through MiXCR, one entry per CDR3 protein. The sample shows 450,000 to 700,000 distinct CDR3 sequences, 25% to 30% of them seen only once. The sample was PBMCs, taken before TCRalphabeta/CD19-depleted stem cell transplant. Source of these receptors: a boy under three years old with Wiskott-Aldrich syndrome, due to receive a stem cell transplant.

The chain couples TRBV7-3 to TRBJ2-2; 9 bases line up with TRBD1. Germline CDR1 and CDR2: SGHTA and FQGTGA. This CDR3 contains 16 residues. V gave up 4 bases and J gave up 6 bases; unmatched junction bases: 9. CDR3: CASSSAGTGTSGELFF. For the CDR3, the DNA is TGTGCCAGCAGCTCCGCCGGGACAGGGACGTCCGGGGAGCTGTTTTTT.

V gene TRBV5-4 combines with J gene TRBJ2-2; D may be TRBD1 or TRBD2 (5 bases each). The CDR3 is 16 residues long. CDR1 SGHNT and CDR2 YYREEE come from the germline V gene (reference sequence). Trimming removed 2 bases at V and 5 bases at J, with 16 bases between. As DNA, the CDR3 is TGTGCCAGCAGCTTAATACGGGGCGGAGGAACCGGGGAGCTGTTTTTT. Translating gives CASSLIRGGGTGELFF.

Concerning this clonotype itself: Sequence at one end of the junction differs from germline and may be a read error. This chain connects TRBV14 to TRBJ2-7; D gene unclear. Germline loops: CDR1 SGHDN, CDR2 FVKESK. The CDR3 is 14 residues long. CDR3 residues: CASSKDLTGYEQYF. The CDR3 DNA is TGTGCCAGCAGCAAAGACTTGACGGGTTACGAGCAGTACTTC.

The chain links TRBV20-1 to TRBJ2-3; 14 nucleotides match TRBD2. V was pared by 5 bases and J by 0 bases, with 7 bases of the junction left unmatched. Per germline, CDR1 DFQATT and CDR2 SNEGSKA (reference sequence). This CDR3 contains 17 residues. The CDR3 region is CSASRLAGGPSTDTQYF. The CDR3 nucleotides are TGCAGTGCTTCGAGACTAGCGGGAGGGCCAAGCACAGATACGCAGTATTTT.

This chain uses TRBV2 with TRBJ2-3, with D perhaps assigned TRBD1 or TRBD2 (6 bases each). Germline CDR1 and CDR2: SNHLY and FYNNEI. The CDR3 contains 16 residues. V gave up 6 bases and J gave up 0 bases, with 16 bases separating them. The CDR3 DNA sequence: TGTGCCAGCAGGACCCGGGGGCGTTCAAGCACAGATACGCAGTATTTT. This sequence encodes CASRTRGRSSTDTQYF.

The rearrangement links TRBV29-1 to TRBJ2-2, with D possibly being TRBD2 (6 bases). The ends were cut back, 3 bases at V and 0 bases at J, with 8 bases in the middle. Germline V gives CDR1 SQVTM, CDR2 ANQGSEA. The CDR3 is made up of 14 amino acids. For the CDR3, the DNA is TGCAGCGTTGAGGCGGGAACGAACACCGGGGAGCTGTTTTTT. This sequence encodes CSVEAGTNTGELFF.

The CDR3 nucleotides are TGTGCCAGCAGTGAAGTATTACGGCTCTATGGCTACACCTTC. Protein product: CASSEVLRLYGYTF. The rearrangement links TRBV6-1 to TRBJ1-2, with D unresolved. With 1 base removed from V and 4 bases from J, the gap between germline ends came to 10 bases. Germline V CDR1 and CDR2: MNHNS, SASEGT. This CDR3 region has 14 residues.

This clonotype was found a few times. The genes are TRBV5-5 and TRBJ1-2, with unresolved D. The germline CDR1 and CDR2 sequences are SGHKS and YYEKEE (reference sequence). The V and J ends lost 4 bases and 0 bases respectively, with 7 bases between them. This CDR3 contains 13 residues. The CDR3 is CASSLSTNYGYTF. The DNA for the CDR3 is TGTGCCAGCAGCCTGAGTACTAACTATGGCTACACCTTC. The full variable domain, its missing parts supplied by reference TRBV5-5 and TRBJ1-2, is DAGVTQSPTHLIKTRGQQVTLRCSPISGHKSVSWYQQVLGQGPQFIFQYYEKEERGRGNFPDRFSARQFPNYSSELNVNALLLGDSALYLCASSLSTNYGYTFGSGTRLTVV.

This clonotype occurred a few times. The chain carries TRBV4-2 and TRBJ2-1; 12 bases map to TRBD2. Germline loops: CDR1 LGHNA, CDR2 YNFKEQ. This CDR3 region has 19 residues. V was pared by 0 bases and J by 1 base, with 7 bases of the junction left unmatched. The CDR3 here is CASSQERLAGVLSYNEQFF. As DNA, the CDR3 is TGTGCCAGCAGCCAAGAACGACTAGCGGGAGTTTTATCCTACAATGAGCAGTTCTTC.

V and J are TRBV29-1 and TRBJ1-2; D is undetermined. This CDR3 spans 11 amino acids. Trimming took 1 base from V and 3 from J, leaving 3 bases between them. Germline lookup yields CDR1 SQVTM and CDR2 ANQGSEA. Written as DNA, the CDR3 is TGCAGCGTTGAAGGACACTATGGCTACACCTTC. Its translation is CSVEGHYGYTF.

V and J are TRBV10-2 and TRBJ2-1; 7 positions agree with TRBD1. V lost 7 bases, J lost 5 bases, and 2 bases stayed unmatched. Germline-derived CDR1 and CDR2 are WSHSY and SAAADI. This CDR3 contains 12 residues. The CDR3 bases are TGCGCCAGCACCGACAGGGACAATGAGCAGTTCTTC. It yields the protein CASTDRDNEQFF.

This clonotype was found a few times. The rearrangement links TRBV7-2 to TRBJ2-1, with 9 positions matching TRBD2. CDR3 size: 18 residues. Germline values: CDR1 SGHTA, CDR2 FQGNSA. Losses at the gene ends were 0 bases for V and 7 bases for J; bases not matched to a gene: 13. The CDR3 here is CASSLAFREREVGNEQFF. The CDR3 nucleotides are TGTGCCAGCAGCTTAGCGTTCCGGGAGCGGGAGGTGGGGAATGAGCAGTTCTTC.

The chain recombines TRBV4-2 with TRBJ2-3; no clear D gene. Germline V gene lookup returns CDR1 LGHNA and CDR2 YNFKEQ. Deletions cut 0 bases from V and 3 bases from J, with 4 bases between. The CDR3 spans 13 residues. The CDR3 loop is CASSQEATDTQYF. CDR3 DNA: TGTGCCAGCAGCCAAGAGGCGACAGATACGCAGTATTTT.

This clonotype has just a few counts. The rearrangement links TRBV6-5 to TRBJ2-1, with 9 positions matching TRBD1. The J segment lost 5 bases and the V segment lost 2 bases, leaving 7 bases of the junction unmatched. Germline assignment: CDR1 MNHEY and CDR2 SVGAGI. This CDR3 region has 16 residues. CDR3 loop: CASSYPGDREDNEQFF. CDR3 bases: TGTGCCAGCAGTTACCCAGGGGACAGGGAAGACAATGAGCAGTTCTTC.

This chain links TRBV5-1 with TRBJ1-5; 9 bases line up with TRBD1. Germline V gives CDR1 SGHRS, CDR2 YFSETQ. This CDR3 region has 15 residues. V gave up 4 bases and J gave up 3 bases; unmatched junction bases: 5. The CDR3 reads CASSAGTGTNQPQHF. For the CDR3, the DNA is TGCGCCAGCAGCGCCGGGACAGGGACCAATCAGCCCCAGCATTTT.

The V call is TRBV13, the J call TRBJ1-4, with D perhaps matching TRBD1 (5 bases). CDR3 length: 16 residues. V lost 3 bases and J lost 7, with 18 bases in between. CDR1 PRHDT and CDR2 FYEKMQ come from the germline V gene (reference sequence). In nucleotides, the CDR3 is TGTGCCAGCAGCTTGAAAGCCGGGACTGGATTTGAAAAACTGTTTTTT. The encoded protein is CASSLKAGTGFEKLFF.

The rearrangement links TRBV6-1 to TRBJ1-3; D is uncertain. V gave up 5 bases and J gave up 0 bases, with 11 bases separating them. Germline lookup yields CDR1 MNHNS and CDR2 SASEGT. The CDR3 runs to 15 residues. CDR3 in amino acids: CASSHRTSSGNTIYF. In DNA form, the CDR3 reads TGTGCCAGCAGTCATCGCACCTCCTCTGGAAACACCATATATTTT.

CDR3 residues: CASSLSGGLEQYF. Here the CDR3 DNA reads TGTGCCAGCAGCTTATCAGGGGGTCTCGAGCAGTACTTC. V usage is TRBV7-8 and J usage is TRBJ2-7, with TRBD1 matching 7 bases. Per germline, CDR1 SGHVS and CDR2 FQNEAQ. The V segment lost 2 bases and the J segment 6 bases; nucleotides outside the gene matches: 4. This CDR3 is 13 amino acids long.

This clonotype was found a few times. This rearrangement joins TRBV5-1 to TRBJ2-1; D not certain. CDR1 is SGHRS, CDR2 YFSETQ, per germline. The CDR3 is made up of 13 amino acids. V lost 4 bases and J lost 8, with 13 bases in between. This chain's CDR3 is CASSRLVVDEQFF. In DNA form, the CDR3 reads TGCGCCAGCAGCCGACTTGTCGTGGATGAGCAGTTCTTC.

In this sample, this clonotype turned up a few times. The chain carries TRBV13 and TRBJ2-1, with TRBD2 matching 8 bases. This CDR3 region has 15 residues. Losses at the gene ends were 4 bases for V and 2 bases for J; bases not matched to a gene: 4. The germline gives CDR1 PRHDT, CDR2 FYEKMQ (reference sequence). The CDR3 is CASSSREGTYNEQFF. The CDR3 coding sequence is TGTGCCAGCAGCTCCCGGGAGGGAACCTACAATGAGCAGTTCTTC.

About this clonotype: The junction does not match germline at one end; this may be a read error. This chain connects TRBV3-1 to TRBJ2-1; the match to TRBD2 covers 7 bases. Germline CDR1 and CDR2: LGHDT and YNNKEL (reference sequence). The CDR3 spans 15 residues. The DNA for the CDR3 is TGTGCCAGCAGTCAAGTATCAGCGGGGTACAATGAGCAGTTCTTC. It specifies CASSQVSAGYNEQFF.

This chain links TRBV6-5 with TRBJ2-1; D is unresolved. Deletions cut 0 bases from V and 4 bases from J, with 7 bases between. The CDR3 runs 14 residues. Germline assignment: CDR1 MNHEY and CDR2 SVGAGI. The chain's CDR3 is CASSYSMVYNEQFF. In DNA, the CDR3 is TGTGCCAGCAGTTACTCGATGGTTTACAATGAGCAGTTCTTC.